This entry lists 25 T cell receptor beta chains sequenced from one sample in a study of blood T cell repertoires in COVID-19 (dated by TCRdb to the early 2020s). The protocol used for the library was the immunoSEQ multiplex PCR assay. TCRdb took this table from immuneACCESS and kept in-frame rearrangements with V and J called. Such tables lack part of the clones; where checked against another copy, unresolved V genes explain under half of the gap, and the rest is unexplained. Within this sample are 350,000 to 450,000 clones, with around 88% of them counted one time only. Just over 7% of the sample is taken by the ten largest. Material: peripheral blood. Receptors were obtained from a woman between 55 and 75 years old with COVID-19, enrolled during active disease.

The chain employs TRBV4-1 and TRBJ2-3, with TRBD2 as a possible D gene (6 bases). This CDR3 has 16 residues. Germline V gene sequence: CDR1 MGHRA, CDR2 YSYEKL. V shed 1 base and J shed 2 bases, with 13 bases lying between them. CDR3 DNA sequence: TGCGCCAGCAGCCAAGGTCCGGGGGTCAACACAGATACGCAGTATTTT. It specifies CASSQGPGVNTDTQYF.

This chain connects TRBV9 to TRBJ2-6; D unresolved. Germline V gene lookup returns CDR1 SGDLS and CDR2 YYNGEE. Trimming cost V 0 bases and J 0 bases, with 4 bases left between them. The CDR3 extends over 15 amino acids. The CDR3 here is CASSVGGSGANVLTF. CDR3 nucleotide sequence: TGTGCCAGCAGCGTAGGAGGCTCTGGGGCCAACGTCCTGACTTTC.

The V and J genes are TRBV5-4 and TRBJ2-1, with D possibly being TRBD1 (6 bases). The CDR3 length is 15 residues. Germline V gene sequence: CDR1 SGHNT, CDR2 YYREEE (reference sequence). With 0 bases removed from V and 9 bases from J, the gap between germline ends came to 16 bases. For the CDR3, the DNA is TGTGCCAGCAGCTTGGAGAGGACTCAAGGGGGTGAGCAGTTCTTC. Translating gives CASSLERTQGGEQFF.

The chain carries TRBV5-1 and TRBJ1-4, with D possibly matching TRBD1 (6 bases). The CDR3 length is 17 residues. V was shortened by 2 bases and J by 2 bases, with 16 bases between the two germline ends. Germline V gene data show CDR1 as SGHRS and CDR2 as YFSETQ. CDR3 amino acids: CASSFGRGVGTNEKLFF. The CDR3 nucleotides are TGCGCCAGCAGCTTTGGCAGGGGAGTGGGTACTAATGAAAAACTGTTTTTT.

This clone has just a few counts. The CDR3, as DNA: TGCGCCAGCAGCCAAGAAAGGCTCAGGGGTCATCAGCCCCAGCATTTT. Translation gives CASSQERLRGHQPQHF. The rearrangement links TRBV4-3 to TRBJ1-5; perhaps TRBD1 as D (6 bases). Trimming shortened V by 0 bases and J by 5 bases, and 14 bases separated the two germline ends. The CDR3 length is 16 residues. The germline CDR1 and CDR2 sequences are LGHNA and YSLEER.

The rearrangement joins TRBV5-4 to TRBJ1-4, with TRBD1 as a possible D gene (6 bases). V lost 0 bases and J lost 8, with 11 bases in between. Germline loops: CDR1 SGHNT, CDR2 YYREEE (reference sequence). The CDR3 has 14 residues. DNA of the CDR3: TGTGCCAGCAGCTTGGCAGGGGTAGGGGAAAAACTGTTTTTT. Translation gives CASSLAGVGEKLFF.

This clone was counted only a few times. The rearrangement uses TRBV30 and TRBJ1-2; the match to TRBD1 covers 10 bases. V was pared by 0 bases and J by 6 bases, with 10 bases of the junction left unmatched. The CDR3 extends over 16 amino acids. Germline CDR1 reads GTSNPN; CDR2 reads SVGIG (reference sequence). The CDR3 loop reads CAWSVWGGQGQDGYTF. DNA of the CDR3: TGTGCCTGGAGTGTATGGGGGGGACAGGGGCAAGATGGCTACACCTTC.

The chain couples TRBV4-1 to TRBJ2-3; tentatively, D is TRBD2 (7 bases). The CDR3 has 16 amino acids. Between the trimmed V and J ends, which lost 1 base and 5 bases, there was a span of 16 bases. The germline gives CDR1 MGHRA, CDR2 YSYEKL. The CDR3: CASSQGGRGLGDTQYF. The DNA for the CDR3 is TGCGCCAGCAGCCAAGGGGGGCGGGGGCTTGGAGATACGCAGTATTTT.

The chain has TRBV7-9 and TRBJ2-1; D is possibly TRBD1 (5 bases). The CDR3 loop spans 16 amino acids. V shed 1 base and J shed 8 bases, with 18 bases lying between them. Germline V lookup: CDR1 SEHNR, CDR2 FQNEAQ (reference sequence). CDR3 in DNA: TGTGCCAGCAGCTTAGGTCAGGGTTACCTACGCCATGAGCAGTTCTTC. Amino acid sequence: CASSLGQGYLRHEQFF.

The chain has TRBV19 and TRBJ1-1; a possible D gene is TRBD1 (6 bases). The germline V and J ends were trimmed by 5 bases and 3 bases, with 10 bases remaining between them. The CDR3 runs 13 residues. Germline assignment: CDR1 LNHDA and CDR2 SQIVND (reference sequence). This CDR3 reads CASSYREHTEAFF. As DNA, the CDR3 is TGTGCCAGTAGTTACAGGGAGCACACTGAAGCTTTCTTT.

The chain recombines TRBV21-1 with TRBJ2-5; TRBD2, the table's D call, lacks a check against the DNA. TRBV21-1 is a listed pseudogene. CDR3 length: 17 amino acids. The DNA for the CDR3 is TGTGCCAGCAGCACCCTGGGGCTAGCGGGGGAACAGGAGACCCAGTACTTC. Its translation: CASSTLGLAGEQETQYF.

The V and J genes are TRBV4-3 and TRBJ2-5; 8 bases fit TRBD1. The germline CDR1 and CDR2 sequences are LGHNA and YSLEER. The junction had 5 bases not matched to a gene; V was cut back by 8 bases and J by 3 bases. CDR3 length: 13 amino acids. The CDR3: CASARDRKETQYF. The CDR3 nucleotides are TGCGCCAGCGCCCGGGACAGGAAAGAGACCCAGTACTTC.

This rearrangement joins TRBV4-2 to TRBJ2-2; D uncertain. V gave up 4 bases and J gave up 2 bases, with 5 bases separating them. Germline CDR1 reads LGHNA; CDR2 reads YNFKEQ. CDR3 size: 13 residues. Here the CDR3 reads CASSPSNTGELFF. CDR3 sequence (DNA): TGTGCCAGCAGCCCTAGTAACACCGGGGAGCTGTTTTTT.

This clone has only a few counts. The chain has TRBV4-2 and TRBJ2-2, with 10 nucleotides matching TRBD2. Looked up from germline, CDR1 is LGHNA and CDR2 is YNFKEQ. V was pared by 5 bases and J by 3 bases, with 6 bases of the junction left unmatched. The CDR3 consists of 16 residues. CDR3 sequence reads: CASSGEAGGYTGELFF. The CDR3 DNA reads TGTGCCAGCAGCGGTGAAGCGGGGGGGTACACCGGGGAGCTGTTTTTT.

The V and J genes are TRBV5-4 and TRBJ2-3; the D gene is possibly TRBD1 (6 bases). The CDR3 has 15 residues. The V end lost 4 bases, the J end lost 2 bases, and 14 bases lay between the germline ends. CDR1 and CDR2 from the germline V gene are SGHNT and YYREEE (reference sequence). Written as DNA, the CDR3 is TGTGCCAGCAGCATCCGACAGGATCCCACAGATACGCAGTATTTT. Its protein product is CASSIRQDPTDTQYF.

CDR3 bases: TGTGCCAGCAGCTTTCTTCAGGGGGCGGTGGACTATGGCTACACCTTC. Translated: CASSFLQGAVDYGYTF. The rearrangement uses TRBV5-6 and TRBJ1-2; 8 bases agree with TRBD1. Germline assignment: CDR1 SGHDT and CDR2 YYEEEE. CDR3 size: 16 residues. The trim removed 2 bases at V and 3 bases at J, leaving 9 bases unmatched. Variable domain in full (rest from reference TRBV5-6 and TRBJ1-2): DAGVTQSPTHLIKTRGQQVTLRCSPKSGHDTVSWYQQALGQGPQFIFQYYEEEERQRGNFPDRFSGHQFPNYSSELNVNALLLGDSALYLCASSFLQGAVDYGYTFGSGTRLTVV.

This sequence joins TRBV9 and TRBJ2-2; no reliable D call. Germline V gene data show CDR1 as SGDLS and CDR2 as YYNGEE. The CDR3 runs 15 residues. V shed 1 base and J shed 2 bases, with 9 bases lying between them. CDR3 sequence (DNA): TGTGCCAGCAGCGTACACTTTTTCAACACCGGGGAGCTGTTTTTT. Translation: CASSVHFFNTGELFF.

V gene TRBV2 combines with J gene TRBJ2-7, with D hard to call. Trimming took 4 bases from V and 0 from J, leaving 10 bases between them. The CDR3 is made up of 14 amino acids. Germline values: CDR1 SNHLY, CDR2 FYNNEI. DNA for the CDR3: TGTGCCAGCAGTGCGGCAGGAAGCTCCTACGAGCAGTACTTC. This sequence encodes CASSAAGSSYEQYF.

The CDR3 nucleotides read TGTGCCAGCAGCCCATACCAGGGGGCTCTCACCTTC. It is translated as CASSPYQGALTF. The V call is TRBV7-6, the J call TRBJ1-2, with TRBD1 matching 8 bases. Trimming took 5 bases from V and 13 from J; bases not matched to a gene: 9. This CDR3 has 12 residues. The germline V gene encodes CDR1 SGHVS and CDR2 FNYEAQ.

This chain uses TRBV5-1 with TRBJ2-2; TRBD1 agrees at 7 bases. This CDR3 has 15 amino acids. CDR1 and CDR2 (germline): SGHRS, YFSETQ. J was trimmed by 0 bases and V by 4 bases; bases with no gene match: 3. CDR3 coding DNA: TGCGCCAGCAGCACCGGGACAGCGAACACCGGGGAGCTGTTTTTT. As protein: CASSTGTANTGELFF.

The genes are TRBV13 and TRBJ2-3; D is possibly TRBD1 (6 bases). Per germline, CDR1 PRHDT and CDR2 FYEKMQ (reference sequence). The germline V and J ends were trimmed by 1 base and 3 bases, with 11 bases remaining between them. The CDR3 spans 15 residues. The CDR3 protein is CASSLEGGSTDTQYF. The CDR3 DNA is TGTGCCAGCAGCTTAGAAGGGGGATCGACAGATACGCAGTATTTT. The full variable domain, its missing parts supplied by reference TRBV13 and TRBJ2-3, is AAGVIQSPRHLIKEKRETATLKCYPIPRHDTVYWYQQGPGQDPQFLISFYEKMQSDKGSIPDRFSAQQFSDYHSELNMSSLELGDSALYFCASSLEGGSTDTQYFGPGTRLTVL.

This clone has a handful of counts. At the DNA level, this CDR3 is encoded by other sequences in the same sample as well. The chain couples TRBV11-2 to TRBJ2-7; the match to TRBD1 covers 9 bases. V lost 0 bases, J lost 2 bases, and 2 bases stayed unmatched. This CDR3 spans 15 amino acids. Germline V CDR1 and CDR2: SGHAT, FQNNGV. CDR3 protein: CASSLDYRGPYEQYF. DNA of the CDR3: TGTGCCAGCAGCTTAGACTACAGGGGGCCCTACGAGCAGTACTTC.

This clone has only one observation. The CDR3 reads CASSRTGTTDTQYF. The DNA for the CDR3 is TGTGCCAGCTCACGGACAGGTACCACAGATACGCAGTATTTT. The chain joins TRBV18 to TRBJ2-3; 7 bases are shared with TRBD1. The CDR3 has 14 residues. V shed 4 bases and J 2 bases; nucleotides not matched to a gene: 3. Germline-derived CDR1 and CDR2 are KGHSH and LQKENI.

The J gene is TRBJ2-1, the V gene TRBV15; TRBD2 agrees at 8 bases. V lost 0 bases, J lost 3 bases, and 10 bases stayed unmatched. Germline loops: CDR1 LNHNV, CDR2 YYDKDF (reference sequence). The CDR3 has 18 amino acids. CDR3 in DNA: TGTGCCACCAGCAGAGATTACGGCGGCGGGGGGATCTACAATGAGCAGTTCTTC. Translated: CATSRDYGGGGIYNEQFF.

This sequence joins TRBV27 and TRBJ1-6; TRBD1 aligns across 9 bases. The germline V gene has CDR1 MNHEY and CDR2 SMNVEV (reference sequence). This CDR3 comprises 17 residues. The V gene end was trimmed by 1 base and the J gene end by 10 bases; junction bases not matched to a gene: 11. In DNA, the CDR3 is TGTGCCAGCAGTTTATTTTTCGGGACAGGGTCTTGGTCACCCCTCCACTTT. Protein product: CASSLFFGTGSWSPLHF.